Following are 9 T cell receptor beta chains from one sample sequenced in a study of blood T cell repertoires in COVID-19. Libraries were prepared by immunoSEQ multiplex PCR; TCRdb keeps only in-frame clonotypes and omits some of them. The table shows fewer than 70,000 clones, with about four fifths occurring only once. The sample was peripheral blood. These receptors came from a human donor in a cohort sampled during active COVID-19.

The chain couples TRBV30 to TRBJ1-4; TRBD1 matches 10 bases. The V and J ends lost 1 base and 6 bases, in that order; junction bases with no gene match: 2. This CDR3 comprises 14 residues. Germline values: CDR1 GTSNPN, CDR2 SVGIG (reference sequence). The CDR3 here is CAWSADRGDEKLFF. CDR3 bases: TGTGCCTGGAGTGCGGACAGGGGGGATGAAAAACTGTTTTTT.

This chain connects TRBV7-9 to TRBJ1-1; no definite D call. CDR3 length: 15 amino acids. Trimming stripped 1 base from V and 0 bases from J, with 9 bases between. The germline CDR1 and CDR2 sequences are SEHNR and FQNEAQ (reference sequence). The CDR3 bases are TGTGCCAGCAGCTTAGGGAGCAGTTTGAACACTGAAGCTTTCTTT. The encoded protein is CASSLGSSLNTEAFF. The full variable domain, completed using reference TRBV7-9 and TRBJ1-1, is DTGVSQNPRHKITKRGQNVTFRCDPISEHNRLYWYRQTLGQGPEFLTYFQNEAQLEKSRLLSDRFSAERPKGSFSTLEIQRTEQGDSAMYLCASSLGSSLNTEAFFGQGTRLTVV.

The J gene is TRBJ2-7, the V gene TRBV27; D is perhaps TRBD1 (6 bases). This CDR3 contains 16 residues. The V end lost 0 bases, the J end lost 0 bases, and 12 bases lay between the germline ends. From germline, CDR1 is MNHEY and CDR2 SMNVEV (reference sequence). The DNA of the CDR3 is TGTGCCAGCAGTTTATCGGGGGCCCGTCTCTCCTACGAGCAGTACTTC. This codes for CASSLSGARLSYEQYF.

This clone was counted between two and nine times. The V call is TRBV6-5, the J call TRBJ1-1; D uncertain. This CDR3 has 14 residues. V was trimmed by 6 bases and J by 6 bases, leaving 17 bases between them. The germline V gene encodes CDR1 MNHEY and CDR2 SVGAGI. The CDR3 protein is CASSPPRGGSEAFF. As DNA, the CDR3 is TGTGCCAGCAGCCCCCCGCGGGGAGGTTCTGAAGCTTTCTTT.

CDR3 loop: CATRWGLEGSEAFF. CDR3 bases: TGTGCCACCAGGTGGGGTCTGGAGGGATCTGAAGCTTTCTTT. The V and J genes are TRBV19 and TRBJ1-1; D gene ambiguous. CDR3 length: 14 amino acids. Germline loops: CDR1 LNHDA, CDR2 SQIVND (reference sequence). V lost 10 bases and J lost 6, with 21 bases in between. The variable domain in full, with the rest retrieved from reference TRBV19 and TRBJ1-1, is DGGITQSPKYLFRKEGQNVTLSCEQNLNHDAMYWYRQDPGQGLRLIYYSQIVNDFQKGDIAEGYSVSREKKESFPLTVTSAQKNPTAFYLCATRWGLEGSEAFFGQGTRLTVV.

Here the CDR3 reads CASSQTTGTIIAKNIQYF. CDR3 DNA sequence: TGCGCCAGCAGTCAAACGACCGGGACAATAATAGCCAAAAACATTCAGTACTTC. The chain combines TRBV23-1 with TRBJ2-4; TRBD1 might be the D (6 bases). TRBV23-1 is an open reading frame whose function is uncertain. This CDR3 has 18 amino acids. Trimming took off 2 bases at V and 0 bases at J, with 17 bases between the two ends.

The chain couples TRBV5-1 to TRBJ2-5, with 10 bases fitting TRBD2. The CDR3 loop spans 16 amino acids. CDR1 and CDR2 (germline): SGHRS, YFSETQ. V shed 0 bases, J shed 2 bases, and the junction held 4 bases outside the gene matches. The CDR3 protein is CASSLGGAGGQETQYF. The CDR3 DNA is TGCGCCAGCAGCTTGGGGGGAGCGGGGGGGCAAGAGACCCAGTACTTC.

This clone showed up just a few times. This chain uses TRBV6-2 or TRBV6-3 with TRBJ2-7, with unresolved D. CDR1 and CDR2 from the germline V gene are MNHEY and SVGEGT. With 2 bases removed from V and 6 bases from J, the gap between germline ends came to 14 bases. This CDR3 spans 14 amino acids. The CDR3 is CASSYDTTASEQYF. As DNA, the CDR3 is TGTGCCAGCAGTTACGACACAACGGCATCCGAGCAGTACTTC.

The chain recombines TRBV2 with TRBJ1-1; 9 bases fit TRBD1. The CDR3 covers 15 residues. CDR1 is SNHLY and CDR2 is FYNNEI in the germline V gene. The ends lost 6 bases at V and 1 base at J; junction bases unmatched: 6. In nucleotides, the CDR3 is TGTGCCAGCAGCGAGAGGGGACAGGGGAACACTGAAGCTTTCTTT. This gives the protein CASSERGQGNTEAFF.